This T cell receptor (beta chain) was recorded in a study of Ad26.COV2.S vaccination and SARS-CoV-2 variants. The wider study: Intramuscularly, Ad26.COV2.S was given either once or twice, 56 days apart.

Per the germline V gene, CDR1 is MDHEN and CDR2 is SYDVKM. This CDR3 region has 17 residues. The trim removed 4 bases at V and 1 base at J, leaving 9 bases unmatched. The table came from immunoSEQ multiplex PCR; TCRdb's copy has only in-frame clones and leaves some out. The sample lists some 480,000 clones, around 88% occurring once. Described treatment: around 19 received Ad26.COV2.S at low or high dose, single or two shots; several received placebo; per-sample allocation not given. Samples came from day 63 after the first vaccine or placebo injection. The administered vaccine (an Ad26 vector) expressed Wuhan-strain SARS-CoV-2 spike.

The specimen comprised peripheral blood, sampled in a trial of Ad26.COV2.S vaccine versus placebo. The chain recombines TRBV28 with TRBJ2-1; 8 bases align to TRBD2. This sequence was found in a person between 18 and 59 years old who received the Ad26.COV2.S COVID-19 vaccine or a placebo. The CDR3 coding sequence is TGTGCCAGCAGTTACGCCTTAGGACTAGCTTCCTACAATGAGCAGTTCTTC. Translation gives CASSYALGLASYNEQFF.